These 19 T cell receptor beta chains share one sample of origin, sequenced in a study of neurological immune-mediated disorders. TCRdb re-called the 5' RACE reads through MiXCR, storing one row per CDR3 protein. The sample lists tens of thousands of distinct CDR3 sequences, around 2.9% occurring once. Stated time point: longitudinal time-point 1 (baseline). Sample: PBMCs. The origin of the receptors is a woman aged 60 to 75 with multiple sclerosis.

The CDR3: CASSRTGGEQYF. CDR3 DNA: TGCGCCAGCAGCCGGACAGGGGGCGAGCAGTACTTC. The gene calls are TRBV5-1 and TRBJ2-7; TRBD1 aligns across 10 bases. Germline CDR1 reads SGHRS; CDR2 reads YFSETQ. The length of the CDR3 is 12 residues. V shed 4 bases and J 6 bases; nucleotides not matched to a gene: 1.

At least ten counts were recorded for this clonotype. This CDR3 is CASSYLGTGNSYEQYF. DNA of the CDR3: TGTGCCAGCAGTTACCTCGGTACAGGGAACTCCTACGAGCAGTACTTC. The V gene is TRBV6-5, the J gene TRBJ2-7; a possible D gene is TRBD1 (6 bases). The ends were cut back, 2 bases at V and 0 bases at J, with 14 bases in the middle. The CDR3 is made up of 16 amino acids. Germline V gives CDR1 MNHEY, CDR2 SVGAGI.

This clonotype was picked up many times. CDR3 bases: TGTGCCAGCATTAGAGAAGGGTGGACCGGCAGCTCCTACAATGAGCAGTTCTTC. This encodes CASIREGWTGSSYNEQFF. The chain employs TRBV7-8 and TRBJ2-1, with D uncertain. V lost 7 bases and J 0 bases, leaving 22 bases between the germline ends. Germline lookup yields CDR1 SGHVS and CDR2 FQNEAQ. CDR3 length: 18 amino acids.

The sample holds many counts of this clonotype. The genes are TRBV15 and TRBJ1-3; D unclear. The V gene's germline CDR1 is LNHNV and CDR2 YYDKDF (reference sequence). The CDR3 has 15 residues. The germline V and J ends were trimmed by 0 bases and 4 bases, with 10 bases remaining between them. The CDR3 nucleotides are TGTGCCACCAGCAGAGATACAGCTCCGGGAAACACCATATATTTT. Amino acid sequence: CATSRDTAPGNTIYF.

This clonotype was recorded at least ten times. This CDR3 reads CASSGRSGYGYTF. In DNA form, the CDR3 reads TGTGCCAGCAGCGGACGGTCGGGCTATGGCTACACCTTC. The chain combines TRBV5-6 with TRBJ1-2; no clear D. Per germline, CDR1 SGHDT and CDR2 YYEEEE. The CDR3 sequence is 13 residues long. The V end lost 4 bases, the J end lost 4 bases, and 11 bases lay between the germline ends.

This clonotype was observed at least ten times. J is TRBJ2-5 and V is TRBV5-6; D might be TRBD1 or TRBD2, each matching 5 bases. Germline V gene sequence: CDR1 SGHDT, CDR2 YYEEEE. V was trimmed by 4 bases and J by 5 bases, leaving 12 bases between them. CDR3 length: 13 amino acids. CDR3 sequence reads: CASSGGLRETQYF. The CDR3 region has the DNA TGTGCCAGCAGCGGGGGTCTCCGGGAGACCCAGTACTTC.

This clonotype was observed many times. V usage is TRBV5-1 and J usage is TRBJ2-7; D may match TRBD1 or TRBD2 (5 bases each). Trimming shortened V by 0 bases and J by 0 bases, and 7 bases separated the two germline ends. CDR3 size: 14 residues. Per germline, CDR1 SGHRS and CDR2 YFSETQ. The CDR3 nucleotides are TGCGCCAGCAGCTTGGGGGGGAGCTCCTACGAGCAGTACTTC. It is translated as CASSLGGSSYEQYF.

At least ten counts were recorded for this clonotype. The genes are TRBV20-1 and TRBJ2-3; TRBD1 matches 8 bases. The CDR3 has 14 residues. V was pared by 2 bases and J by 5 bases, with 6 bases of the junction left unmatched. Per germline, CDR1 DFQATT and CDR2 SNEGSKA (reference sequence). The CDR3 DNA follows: TGCAGTGCTAGACCCGGACAGGGAATAGATACGCAGTATTTT. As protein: CSARPGQGIDTQYF.

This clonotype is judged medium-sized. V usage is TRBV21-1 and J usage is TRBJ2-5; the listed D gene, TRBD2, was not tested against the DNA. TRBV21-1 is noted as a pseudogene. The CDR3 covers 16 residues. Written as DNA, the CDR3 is TGTGCCAGCAGCAAAGGGGGACCCGGTAGGGGTGAGACCCAGTACTTC. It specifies CASSKGGPGRGETQYF.

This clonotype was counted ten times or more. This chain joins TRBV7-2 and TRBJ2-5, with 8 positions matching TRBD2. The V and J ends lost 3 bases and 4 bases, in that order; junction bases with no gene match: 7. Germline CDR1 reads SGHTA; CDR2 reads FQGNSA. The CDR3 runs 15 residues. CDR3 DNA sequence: TGTGCCAGCAGCTTTCAAAGCGGGGGAGGAGAGACCCAGTACTTC. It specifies CASSFQSGGGETQYF.

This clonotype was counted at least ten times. This CDR3 is CSASLGGGGHNEQFF. In DNA, the CDR3 is TGCAGTGCTAGCCTAGGGGGGGGTGGGCACAATGAGCAGTTCTTC. This chain links TRBV20-1 with TRBJ2-1, with D possibly being TRBD2 (7 bases). Germline CDR1 DFQATT, CDR2 SNEGSKA (reference sequence). Trimming took off 3 bases at V and 5 bases at J, with 17 bases between the two ends. This CDR3 spans 15 amino acids.

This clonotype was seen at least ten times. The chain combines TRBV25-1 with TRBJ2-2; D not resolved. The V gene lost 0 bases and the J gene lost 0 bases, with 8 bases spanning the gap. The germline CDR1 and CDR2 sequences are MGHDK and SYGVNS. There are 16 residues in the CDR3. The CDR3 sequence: CASSEYWVPNTGELFF. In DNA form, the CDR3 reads TGTGCCAGCAGTGAATATTGGGTCCCGAACACCGGGGAGCTGTTTTTT.

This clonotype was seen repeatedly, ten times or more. The CDR3 loop is CASSNGDIQYF. In nucleotides, the CDR3 is TGTGCCAGCAGTAATGGGGACATTCAGTACTTC. The chain employs TRBV12-3 or TRBV12-4 and TRBJ2-4; D not certain. Between the trimmed V and J ends, which lost 5 bases and 8 bases, there was a span of 7 bases. The CDR3 totals 11 residues.

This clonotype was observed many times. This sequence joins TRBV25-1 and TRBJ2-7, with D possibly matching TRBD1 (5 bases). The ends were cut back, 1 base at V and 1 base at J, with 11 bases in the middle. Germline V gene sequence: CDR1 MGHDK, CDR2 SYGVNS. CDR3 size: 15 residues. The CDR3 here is CASSESGRESYEQYF. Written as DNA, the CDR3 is TGTGCCAGCAGTGAATCTGGCAGGGAATCCTACGAGCAGTACTTC.

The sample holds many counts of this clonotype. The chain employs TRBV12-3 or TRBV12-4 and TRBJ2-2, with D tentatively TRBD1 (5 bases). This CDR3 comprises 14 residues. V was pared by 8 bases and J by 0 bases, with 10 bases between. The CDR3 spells CASRQGPNTGELFF. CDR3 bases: TGTGCCAGCCGGCAGGGCCCGAACACCGGGGAGCTGTTTTTT.

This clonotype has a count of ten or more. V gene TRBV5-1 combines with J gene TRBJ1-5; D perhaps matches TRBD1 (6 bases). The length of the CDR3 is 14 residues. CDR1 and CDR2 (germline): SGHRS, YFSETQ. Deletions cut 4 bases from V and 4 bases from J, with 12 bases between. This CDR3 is CASSLGGWNQPQHF. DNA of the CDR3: TGCGCCAGCAGCCTCGGGGGCTGGAATCAGCCCCAGCATTTT.

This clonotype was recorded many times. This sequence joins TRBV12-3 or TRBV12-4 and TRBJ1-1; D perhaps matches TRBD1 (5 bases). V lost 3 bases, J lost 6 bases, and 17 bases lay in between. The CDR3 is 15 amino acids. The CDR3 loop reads CASSFSLGGDPEAFF. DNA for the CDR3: TGTGCCAGCAGTTTTAGCTTGGGGGGGGACCCTGAAGCTTTCTTT.

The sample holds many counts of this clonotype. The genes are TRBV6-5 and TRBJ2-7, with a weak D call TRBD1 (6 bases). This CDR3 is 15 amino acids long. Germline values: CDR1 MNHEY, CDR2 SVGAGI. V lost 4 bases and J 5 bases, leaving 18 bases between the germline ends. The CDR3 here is CASSSLRRTADEQYF. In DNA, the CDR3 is TGTGCCAGCAGTTCTCTCAGACGGACAGCCGACGAGCAGTACTTC.

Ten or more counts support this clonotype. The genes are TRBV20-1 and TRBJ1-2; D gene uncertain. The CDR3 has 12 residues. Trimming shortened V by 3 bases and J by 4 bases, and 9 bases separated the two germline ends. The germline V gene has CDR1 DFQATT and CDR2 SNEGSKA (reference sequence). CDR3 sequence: CSARAGGYGYTF. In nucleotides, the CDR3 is TGCAGTGCTAGGGCAGGTGGCTATGGCTACACCTTC.